The clone carrying this TCR beta chain was detected many times. Germline V gene data show CDR1 as MDHEN and CDR2 as SYDVKM. The junction had 4 bases not matched to a gene; V was cut back by 2 bases and J by 2 bases. The CDR3 covers 16 residues. The data stem from a study of regulatory T cells in long-lasting Graves disease. Study-level information: Those Graves' patients who were newly diagnosed had been on antithyroid drugs under 3 months.

Construction of TCR beta libraries relied on iRepertoire HTBI primers and on Arm-PCR targeting CDR3 regions. MiXCR, applied by TCRdb to the multiplex PCR reads, yields one record per CDR3 protein. The sample lists about 350,000 distinct CDR3 sequences, approximately 15% occurring once. This sample's time point: newly diagnosed GD, antithyroid drugs for less than 3 months. The TCR library was prepared using RNA isolated from PBMCs. Patients met American Thyroid Association criteria for Graves' disease. This sample was shared with a second study, whose subject was T cells in Graves' hyperthyroidism and ophthalmopathy. Turning to that study: RT-PCR in the first round (using the HTBI primer set) targeted the TCR CDR3.

The sequence was obtained from a man aged 40-55 years with Graves disease. The chain recombines TRBV28 with TRBJ1-5; 9 bases line up with TRBD1. This material consisted of peripheral blood mononuclear cells (PBMCs), taken at new diagnosis, from a patient treated with antithyroid drugs. The CDR3 region has the DNA TGTGCCAGCAGTTTACTGGACAGGGGTGGCAATCAGCCCCAGCATTTT. It is translated as CASSLLDRGGNQPQHF.